The rows below give T cell receptor beta chains drawn from one sample of a study of early T cells in non-severe SARS-CoV-2 infection. MiXCR, run by TCRdb on the 5' RACE reads, gives a single entry per CDR3 protein. Among around 64,000 distinct CDR3 sequences, 11% were seen once, and the ten largest hold 5.7%. Sequencing was performed on whole blood, taken at baseline. The receptors were sampled from an adult who was a healthcare worker with PCR-confirmed SARS-CoV-2 infection or an uninfected control (not recorded which). CDR3s include the opening cysteine and the closing phenylalanine or tryptophan.

j_call,v_call,cdr3_aa
TRBJ2-2,TRBV4-3,CASSQFPGQANTGELFF
TRBJ1-5,TRBV12-5,CASGGAPDQPQHF
TRBJ2-3,TRBV7-8,CASSIRPVLNWHTQYF
TRBJ2-2,TRBV7-9,CASSPTASRELFF
TRBJ1-1,TRBV7-3,CASSSTVEGPTF
TRBJ2-7,TRBV11-2,CASSGDRYTYEQYF
TRBJ2-3,TRBV3-1,CASTLGPGATDTQYF
TRBJ2-3,TRBV7-2,CASSLAPAVDTQYF
TRBJ2-7,TRBV2,CASRRERQGTPEQYF
TRBJ2-2,TRBV27,CASSLSGNANTGELFF
TRBJ1-2,TRBV6-1,CASILQGARGYTF
TRBJ2-3,TRBV18,CASSPSAGEGDTQYF
TRBJ1-5,TRBV24-1,CAIQLRGNQPQHF
TRBJ2-1,TRBV20-1,CSARAIAGPYNEQFF
TRBJ2-1,TRBV24-1,CATSASRGSSYNEQFF
TRBJ2-1,TRBV5-5,CASSLERWGEQFF
TRBJ1-2,TRBV2,CASSAGTGYTF
TRBJ2-7,TRBV5-1,CASSSTGGSYEQYF
TRBJ1-1,TRBV6-2/TRBV6-3,CASSYSTLNTEAFF
TRBJ2-2,TRBV29-1,CSVGTGVDTGELFF
TRBJ2-7,TRBV21-1,CASSKVVGRALGSYEQYF
TRBJ2-3,TRBV7-2,CASSLGVGRDHTDTQYF
TRBJ2-1,TRBV7-8,CASSRLSGSSYNEQFF
TRBJ2-3,TRBV24-1,CATSDPSPDSHTQYF
TRBJ1-4,TRBV7-9,CASSWGQGGEKLFF
TRBJ1-1,TRBV7-3,CASSRYNTEAFF
TRBJ1-5,TRBV4-2,CASSQDSGSNQPQHF
TRBJ1-1,TRBV7-9,CASSEQPNTEAFF
TRBJ1-3,TRBV3-1,CATEGTAGNTIYF
TRBJ1-4,TRBV9,CASSVSTNEKLFF
TRBJ2-3,TRBV13,CASSSGVAGRDTQYF